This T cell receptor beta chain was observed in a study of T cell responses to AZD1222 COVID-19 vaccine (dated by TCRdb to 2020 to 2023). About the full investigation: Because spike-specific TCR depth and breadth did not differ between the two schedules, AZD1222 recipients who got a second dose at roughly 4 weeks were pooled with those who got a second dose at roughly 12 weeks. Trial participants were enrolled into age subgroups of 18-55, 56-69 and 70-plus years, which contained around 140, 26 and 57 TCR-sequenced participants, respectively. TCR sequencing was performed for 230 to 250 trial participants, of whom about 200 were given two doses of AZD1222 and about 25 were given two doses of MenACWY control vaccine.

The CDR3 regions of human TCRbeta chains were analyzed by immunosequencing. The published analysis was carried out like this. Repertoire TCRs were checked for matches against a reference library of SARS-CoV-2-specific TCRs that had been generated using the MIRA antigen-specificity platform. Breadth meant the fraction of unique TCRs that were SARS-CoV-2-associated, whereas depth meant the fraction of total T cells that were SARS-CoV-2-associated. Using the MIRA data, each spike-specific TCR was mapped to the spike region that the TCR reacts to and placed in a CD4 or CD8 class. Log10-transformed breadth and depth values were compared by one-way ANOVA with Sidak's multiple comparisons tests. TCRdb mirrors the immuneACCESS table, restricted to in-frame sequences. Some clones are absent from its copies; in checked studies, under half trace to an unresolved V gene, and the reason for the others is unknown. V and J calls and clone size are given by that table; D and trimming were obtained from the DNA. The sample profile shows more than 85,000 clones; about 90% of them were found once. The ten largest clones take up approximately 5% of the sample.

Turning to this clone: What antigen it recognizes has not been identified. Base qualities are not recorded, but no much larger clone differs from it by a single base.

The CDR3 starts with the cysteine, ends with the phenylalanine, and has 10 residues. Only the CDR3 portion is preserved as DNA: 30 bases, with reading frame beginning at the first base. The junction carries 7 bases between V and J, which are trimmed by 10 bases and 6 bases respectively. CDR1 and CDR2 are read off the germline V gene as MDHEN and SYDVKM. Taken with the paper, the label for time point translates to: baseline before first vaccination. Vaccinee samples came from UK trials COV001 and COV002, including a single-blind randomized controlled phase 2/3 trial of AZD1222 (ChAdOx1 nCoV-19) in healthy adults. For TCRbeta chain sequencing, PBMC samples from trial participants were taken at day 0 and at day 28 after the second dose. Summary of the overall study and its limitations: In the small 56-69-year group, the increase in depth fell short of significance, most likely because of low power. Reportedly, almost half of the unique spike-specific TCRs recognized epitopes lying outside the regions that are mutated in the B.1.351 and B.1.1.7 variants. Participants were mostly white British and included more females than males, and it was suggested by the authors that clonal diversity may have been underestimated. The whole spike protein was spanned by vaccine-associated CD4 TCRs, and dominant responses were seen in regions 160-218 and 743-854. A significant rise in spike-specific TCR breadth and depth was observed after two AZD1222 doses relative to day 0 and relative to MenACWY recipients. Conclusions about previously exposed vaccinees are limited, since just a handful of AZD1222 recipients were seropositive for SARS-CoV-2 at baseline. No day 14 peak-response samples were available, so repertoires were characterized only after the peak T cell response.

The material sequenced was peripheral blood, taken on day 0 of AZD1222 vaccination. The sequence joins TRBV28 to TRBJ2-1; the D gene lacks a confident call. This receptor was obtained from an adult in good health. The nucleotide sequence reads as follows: TGTGCCACGGTGGGCAATGAGCAGTTCTTC. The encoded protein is CATVGNEQFF.